These 27 T cell receptor beta chains were sequenced from one sample in a study of cytomegalovirus exposure and HLA in healthy donors. 60 Vbeta and 13 Jbeta primers were used in PCR. Repertoires were generated with immunoSEQ multiplex PCR, while TCRdb's copy carries only in-frame clones and drops some. Here the sample spans around 190,000 clones, around 88% being singletons. The sample consisted of PBMCs. All receptors derive from a woman aged 30 to 39 in good health and CMV-seronegative.

This clone was counted only a few times. The V gene is TRBV5-6, the J gene TRBJ2-3; 9 nucleotides align to TRBD2. The germline CDR1 and CDR2 sequences are SGHDT and YYEEEE. The CDR3 contains 15 residues. With V trimmed by 1 base and J by 7 bases, 7 bases remained unmatched. CDR3 loop: CASSLQLAGLNTQYF. The CDR3 nucleotides are TGTGCCAGCAGCTTGCAGCTAGCGGGACTGAATACGCAGTATTTT.

CDR3 protein: CASSFGQVNQPQHF. CDR3 sequence (DNA): TGTGCCAGCAGTTTCGGACAGGTCAATCAGCCCCAGCATTTT. V usage is TRBV7-9 and J usage is TRBJ1-5, with 7 bases matching TRBD1. Germline V CDR1 and CDR2: SEHNR, FQNEAQ (reference sequence). The CDR3 loop spans 14 amino acids. The V and J ends lost 6 bases and 3 bases, in that order; junction bases with no gene match: 5.

The chain recombines TRBV7-2 with TRBJ2-2; TRBD2 agrees at 11 bases. V shed 3 bases and J 6 bases; nucleotides not matched to a gene: 0. Per germline, CDR1 SGHTA and CDR2 FQGNSA. This CDR3 region has 14 residues. This CDR3 is CASSFSGGAGELFF. The CDR3 DNA follows: TGTGCCAGCAGCTTTAGCGGGGGGGCCGGGGAGCTGTTTTTT.

For the CDR3, the DNA is TGTGCCAGCAGTACGGGGGTGTTTGAGGGCTACACCTTC. Translated, it gives CASSTGVFEGYTF. The chain combines TRBV27 with TRBJ1-2, with a possible D match to TRBD1 (5 bases). The CDR3 is 13 amino acids. Trimming shortened V by 5 bases and J by 8 bases, and 15 bases separated the two germline ends. Germline CDR1 reads MNHEY; CDR2 reads SMNVEV (reference sequence).

The chain is built from TRBV5-1 and TRBJ1-1; TRBD1 might be the D (5 bases). V lost 6 bases to trimming and J lost 5 bases, with 17 bases between them. The CDR3 loop spans 14 amino acids. Per the germline V gene, CDR1 is SGHRS and CDR2 is YFSETQ. The CDR3 DNA reads TGCGCCAGCATGGGAGGGCAGGGTAAGACTGAAGCTTTCTTT. Its protein product is CASMGGQGKTEAFF.

The chain links TRBV5-1 to TRBJ1-1; D is uncertain. This CDR3 comprises 13 residues. Deletions cut 5 bases from V and 4 bases from J, with 12 bases between. Germline-derived CDR1 and CDR2 are SGHRS and YFSETQ. CDR3 in DNA: TGCGCCAGCAGTCGGGAGGGAGCCACTGAAGCTTTCTTT. It codes for CASSREGATEAFF.

The rearrangement links TRBV6-6 to TRBJ1-6, with D possibly being TRBD1 (5 bases). Germline V CDR1 and CDR2: MNHNY, SVGAGI (reference sequence). V was cut by 6 bases and J by 5 bases, with 17 bases left in between. CDR3 size: 16 residues. CDR3 in amino acids: CASRSGRDFNNSPLHF. CDR3 DNA: TGTGCCAGCAGGTCGGGCCGGGACTTCAATAATTCACCCCTCCACTTT.

The V and J genes are TRBV6-5 and TRBJ2-1; tentative D call: TRBD2 (7 bases). CDR1 is MNHEY, CDR2 SVGAGI, per germline. V lost 2 bases, J lost 0 bases, and 8 bases lay in between. The CDR3 is 15 residues long. CDR3: CASSYGGASYNEQFF. The DNA of the CDR3 is TGTGCCAGCAGTTACGGGGGGGCCTCCTACAATGAGCAGTTCTTC.

This clone was picked up a small number of times. The rearrangement uses TRBV6-1 and TRBJ2-6, with no clear D. There are 15 residues in the CDR3. With 7 bases removed from V and 4 bases from J, the gap between germline ends came to 14 bases. Germline assignment: CDR1 MNHNS and CDR2 SASEGT. CDR3 residues: CASKVESTGANVLTF. The CDR3 DNA sequence: TGTGCCAGCAAGGTGGAATCGACAGGGGCCAACGTCCTGACTTTC.

The gene calls are TRBV27 and TRBJ1-5; TRBD1 matches 9 bases. The CDR3 runs 13 residues. V lost 6 bases to trimming and J lost 7 bases; unmatched junction nucleotides: 4. Germline V gives CDR1 MNHEY, CDR2 SMNVEV (reference sequence). The CDR3: CASRGQGAQPQHF. In DNA form, the CDR3 reads TGTGCCAGCAGGGGACAGGGAGCGCAGCCCCAGCATTTT.

The rearrangement joins TRBV28 to TRBJ2-7; possible D gene TRBD2, 7 bases. The CDR3 runs to 15 residues. Trimming left V 5 bases short and J 1 base short, with 15 bases between. The germline gives CDR1 MDHEN, CDR2 SYDVKM. The CDR3 is CASSLTGGWSYEQYF. The CDR3 DNA reads TGTGCCAGCAGTCTCACGGGGGGCTGGTCCTACGAGCAGTACTTC.

The CDR3 is CASSDNRAKNIQYF. The CDR3 region has the DNA TGCGCCAGCAGTGACAACAGGGCCAAAAACATTCAGTACTTC. The chain combines TRBV10-1 with TRBJ2-4, with D possibly being TRBD1 (5 bases). Germline assignment: CDR1 WNHNN and CDR2 SYGVQD (reference sequence). The CDR3 has 14 residues. Trimming pared 3 bases from V and 1 base from J, leaving 7 bases between.

The chain recombines TRBV28 with TRBJ1-5, with D perhaps matching TRBD1 (5 bases). The CDR3 contains 16 residues. V was clipped by 6 bases and J by 0 bases, with 15 bases between them. Germline assignment: CDR1 MDHEN and CDR2 SYDVKM. The CDR3 region is CASRLRGVNSNQPQHF. CDR3 sequence (DNA): TGTGCCAGCAGACTACGGGGGGTGAATAGCAATCAGCCCCAGCATTTT.

This sequence joins TRBV5-1 and TRBJ2-1; 7 bases are shared with TRBD2. V trimming: 0 bases; J trimming: 4 bases; junction bases outside the gene matches: 7. Germline V gene sequence: CDR1 SGHRS, CDR2 YFSETQ. The CDR3 spans 16 residues. The CDR3 loop is CASSLVGLAEYNEQFF. CDR3 DNA: TGCGCCAGCAGCTTGGTAGGTCTAGCGGAGTACAATGAGCAGTTCTTC.

V and J are TRBV6-1 and TRBJ2-7; D may be TRBD2 (6 bases). V lost 8 bases and J 1 base, leaving 12 bases between the germline ends. From germline, CDR1 is MNHNS and CDR2 SASEGT. The length of the CDR3 is 13 residues. The CDR3 DNA reads as TGTGCCAGCCGGGAGCAGGTGTCCTACGAGCAGTACTTC. As protein: CASREQVSYEQYF.

V and J are TRBV9 and TRBJ2-5; D remains unclear. With 2 bases removed from V and 0 bases from J, the gap between germline ends came to 5 bases. Per germline, CDR1 SGDLS and CDR2 YYNGEE. The CDR3 has 13 residues. Here the CDR3 DNA reads TGTGCCAGCAGCGTGGGCCACCAAGAGACCCAGTACTTC. Its protein is CASSVGHQETQYF.

The chain uses TRBV28 and TRBJ2-7; 10 nucleotides line up with TRBD1. CDR1 and CDR2 from the germline V gene are MDHEN and SYDVKM. This CDR3 region has 15 residues. Trimming took 6 bases from V and 3 from J; bases not matched to a gene: 8. The CDR3 reads CASSLDRGARYEQYF. CDR3 sequence (DNA): TGTGCCAGCAGCCTGGACAGGGGGGCCCGCTACGAGCAGTACTTC.

The chain employs TRBV9 and TRBJ1-1, with unresolved D. V shed 2 bases and J shed 1 base, with 9 bases lying between them. CDR1 is SGDLS, CDR2 YYNGEE, per germline. This CDR3 contains 14 residues. CDR3 sequence: CASSVGHSNTEAFF. The CDR3 bases are TGTGCCAGCAGCGTTGGGCACTCGAACACTGAAGCTTTCTTT.

J is TRBJ2-7 and V is TRBV18, with D possibly TRBD2 on 6 matching bases. This CDR3 is 15 amino acids long. Germline assignment: CDR1 KGHSH and CDR2 LQKENI. Trimming stripped 4 bases from V and 1 base from J, with 14 bases between. CDR3 sequence reads: CASSLDFGSSYEQYF. In DNA, the CDR3 is TGTGCCAGCTCACTCGACTTCGGGAGTTCCTACGAGCAGTACTTC.

The chain couples TRBV19 to TRBJ1-2, with D perhaps matching TRBD1 (6 bases). The CDR3 has 15 amino acids. Trimming pared 3 bases from V and 0 bases from J, leaving 11 bases between. CDR1 is LNHDA, CDR2 SQIVND, per germline (reference sequence). CDR3 in DNA: TGTGCCAGTAGTATGGGGGCAGGGACTAACTATGGCTACACCTTC. It translates to CASSMGAGTNYGYTF.

This chain uses TRBV6-1 with TRBJ1-5, with 8 positions matching TRBD1. This CDR3 spans 14 amino acids. Germline V gene sequence: CDR1 MNHNS, CDR2 SASEGT. V shed 6 bases, J shed 3 bases, and the junction held 4 bases outside the gene matches. The CDR3 DNA follows: TGTGCCAGCAGCGACAGGGGATACAATCAGCCCCAGCATTTT. This gives the protein CASSDRGYNQPQHF.

V gene TRBV5-6 combines with J gene TRBJ2-7; possible D gene TRBD1, 6 bases. V shed 3 bases and J shed 2 bases, with 12 bases lying between them. The CDR3 runs to 14 residues. Germline assignment: CDR1 SGHDT and CDR2 YYEEEE. This chain's CDR3 is CASSSQTGAYEQYF. CDR3 DNA sequence: TGTGCCAGCAGCTCCCAGACAGGCGCCTACGAGCAGTACTTC.

The V call is TRBV5-1, the J call TRBJ2-7, with D tentatively TRBD1 (5 bases). This CDR3 is 14 amino acids long. Germline assignment: CDR1 SGHRS and CDR2 YFSETQ. The V end was cut by 4 bases, the J end by 3 bases, with 14 bases between. The CDR3 DNA is TGCGCCAGCAGCCCGGAAGACAGTAACTACGAGCAGTACTTC. This encodes CASSPEDSNYEQYF. Supplemented by reference TRBV5-1 and TRBJ2-7, the full variable domain reads KAGVTQTPRYLIKTRGQQVTLSCSPISGHRSVSWYQQTPGQGLQFLFEYFSETQRNKGNFPGRFSGRQFSNSRSEMNVSTLELGDSALYLCASSPEDSNYEQYFGPGTRLTVT.

The chain carries TRBV19 and TRBJ2-5; the D gene is possibly TRBD1 (5 bases). Trimming took 4 bases from V and 5 from J, leaving 11 bases between them. Looked up from germline, CDR1 is LNHDA and CDR2 is SQIVND (reference sequence). CDR3 size: 13 residues. CDR3 sequence reads: CASSNGAEETQYF. CDR3 sequence (DNA): TGTGCCAGTAGTAATGGGGCGGAGGAGACCCAGTACTTC. Full variable domain (rest looked up from reference TRBV19 and TRBJ2-5): DGGITQSPKYLFRKEGQNVTLSCEQNLNHDAMYWYRQDPGQGLRLIYYSQIVNDFQKGDIAEGYSVSREKKESFPLTVTSAQKNPTAFYLCASSNGAEETQYFGPGTRLLVL.

The rearrangement links TRBV6-5 to TRBJ1-2; TRBD1 might be the D (5 bases). V lost 5 bases to trimming and J lost 6 bases, with 13 bases between them. This CDR3 comprises 13 residues. In germline, CDR1 is MNHEY, CDR2 SVGAGI. CDR3 residues: CASSRPGGDGYTF. CDR3 nucleotides: TGTGCCAGCAGTCGGCCGGGAGGGGATGGCTACACCTTC.

The V call is TRBV6-5, the J call TRBJ2-7; D is ambiguous. Trimming cost V 6 bases and J 0 bases, with 6 bases left between them. Germline CDR1 MNHEY, CDR2 SVGAGI. The CDR3 spans 12 residues. The CDR3 bases are TGTGCCAGCAGCCCCCTCTCCTACGAGCAGTACTTC. Protein product: CASSPLSYEQYF.

CDR3 sequence reads: CASSLMSGGSGYTF. For the CDR3, the DNA is TGCGCCAGCAGCTTGATGTCCGGGGGGAGCGGCTACACCTTC. The chain links TRBV5-1 to TRBJ1-2; D perhaps matches TRBD1 (5 bases). This CDR3 contains 14 residues. Germline V lookup: CDR1 SGHRS, CDR2 YFSETQ. V was trimmed by 1 base and J by 8 bases, leaving 15 bases between them.